Listed below are T cell receptor beta chains from one sample, sequenced in a study of CD8 T cells in ankylosing spondylitis. In TCRdb, the 5' RACE reads were re-called with MiXCR into one record per CDR3 protein. This table has over 100,000 distinct CDR3 sequences, about an eighth appearing once. Sequencing was carried out using blood, either unsorted or a sorted T cell fraction (not recorded which). Receptors originate from a female donor with ankylosing spondylitis or in good health (not recorded which). Both conserved end residues are part of each CDR3. A D gene is named only where the DNA matches it firmly. A row's size may be missing; if present it is once, few, many or a size class.

TRBJ2-7,.,TRBV29-1,many,CSASDYSRHEQYF,TGCAGCGCTTCGGATTACAGTAGGCACGAGCAGTACTTC
TRBJ2-7,.,TRBV20-1,.,CSARDPGAYSYEQYF,TGCAGTGCTAGAGACCCCGGGGCCTACTCCTACGAGCAGTACTTC
TRBJ2-1,TRBD2,TRBV7-2,many,CASSSLAGASNEQFF,TGTGCCAGCAGCTCCTTAGCGGGGGCTAGCAATGAGCAGTTCTTC
TRBJ1-1,.,TRBV7-9,many,CASSPTLGANTEAFF,TGTGCCAGCAGCCCGACCTTAGGAGCGAACACTGAAGCTTTCTTT
TRBJ2-7,.,TRBV12-3/TRBV12-4,many,CASSLTPPEEGEQYF,TGTGCCAGCAGTCTAACCCCTCCGGAGGAAGGCGAGCAGTACTTC
TRBJ2-2,TRBD1,TRBV4-2,many,CASSQEGTGVLSGTGELFF,TGTGCCAGCAGCCAAGAAGGAACAGGGGTTTTATCCGGGACCGGGGAGCTGTTTTTT
TRBJ2-2,TRBD2,TRBV5-1,few,CASSLIERGTGELFF,TGCGCCAGCAGCTTGATCGAGCGGGGGACCGGGGAGCTGTTTTTT
TRBJ2-7,.,TRBV10-2,many,CASRDRRLGEQYF,TGCGCCAGCAGAGACAGGCGGTTGGGTGAGCAGTACTTC
TRBJ2-5,TRBD1,TRBV25-1,few,CASSEYRGAGGAETQYF,TGTGCCAGCAGTGAATATAGAGGCGCAGGGGGCGCGGAGACCCAGTACTTC
TRBJ2-7,.,TRBV2,many,CASRVIAVRNEQYF,TGTGCCAGCAGGGTTATCGCTGTTCGGAACGAGCAGTACTTC
TRBJ2-5,.,TRBV5-4,.,CASSLHDRKETQYF,TGTGCCAGCAGCTTGCACGACAGGAAAGAGACCCAGTACTTC
TRBJ2-1,TRBD1,TRBV12-3/TRBV12-4,many,CASSSSDRVREQFF,TGTGCCAGCAGTTCCTCGGACAGGGTCCGGGAGCAGTTCTTC
TRBJ1-2,TRBD1,TRBV4-2,many,CASSQPGQNYGYTF,TGTGCCAGCAGCCAACCGGGACAGAACTATGGCTACACCTTC
TRBJ2-1,TRBD2,TRBV4-2,many,CASSQDGTRLFF,TGTGCCAGCAGCCAAGACGGGACTAGGTTGTTCTTC
TRBJ1-5,TRBD1,TRBV6-1,many,CASSLLTGASNQPQHF,TGTGCCAGCAGCCTATTGACAGGGGCGAGCAATCAGCCCCAGCATTTT
TRBJ2-7,.,TRBV12-3/TRBV12-4,many,CASSLTRVGEQYF,TGTGCCAGCAGTTTGACCCGGGTAGGGGAGCAGTACTTC
TRBJ2-3,.,TRBV10-1,many,CASSDGRSTDTQYF,TGCGCCAGCAGTGACGGGCGGAGCACAGATACGCAGTATTTT
TRBJ2-7,TRBD2,TRBV11-2,many,CACQRGPTYEQYF,TGTGCCTGTCAGCGGGGGCCCACCTACGAGCAGTACTTC
TRBJ1-6,.,TRBV30,.,CAWSGPGGNSPLHF,TGTGCCTGGAGTGGGCCAGGAGGGAATTCACCCCTCCACTTT
TRBJ2-5,.,TRBV6-1,few,CASSPTGNNKKTQYF,TGTGCCAGCAGTCCGACCGGCAATAACAAGAAGACCCAGTACTTC
TRBJ2-2,.,TRBV5-5,many,CASSVNHANTGELFF,TGTGCCAGCAGCGTTAATCACGCGAACACCGGGGAGCTGTTTTTT
TRBJ1-2,.,TRBV6-5,many,CASSNWGATGGYTF,TGTGCCAGCAGTAACTGGGGGGCGACTGGTGGCTACACCTTC
TRBJ2-2,.,TRBV12-3/TRBV12-4,many,CASIPGAVTSRLGELFF,TGTGCCAGCATCCCGGGAGCCGTGACCTCCCGCCTCGGGGAGCTGTTTTTT
TRBJ2-1,TRBD1,TRBV12-3/TRBV12-4,few,CASSRGQQPVNEQFF,TGTGCCAGCAGTAGGGGACAGCAGCCTGTCAATGAGCAGTTCTTC
TRBJ1-4,TRBD1,TRBV7-6,few,CASGTVSNEKLFF,TGTGCCAGCGGGACAGTTTCTAATGAAAAACTGTTTTTT
TRBJ2-7,TRBD2,TRBV5-1,many,CASSLPSGSPTYEQYF,TGCGCCAGCAGCTTGCCTAGCGGGAGCCCCACCTACGAGCAGTACTTC
TRBJ2-3,TRBD2,TRBV29-1,few,CSASGLNTDTQYF,TGCAGCGCCTCGGGACTAAACACAGATACGCAGTATTTT
TRBJ2-1,TRBD2,TRBV10-2,many,CASFSGRAGEQFF,TGCGCCAGTTTTAGCGGGAGGGCCGGTGAGCAGTTCTTC
TRBJ2-1,.,TRBV2,many,CASRSAPVDRDSYNEQFF,TGTGCCAGCAGATCCGCCCCAGTTGACCGGGACTCCTACAATGAGCAGTTCTTC
TRBJ2-5,.,TRBV5-1,few,CASSPLGPVAGETQYF,TGCGCCAGCAGCCCCCTGGGCCCGGTTGCGGGAGAGACCCAGTACTTC
TRBJ2-5,.,TRBV20-1,many,CSAPASRETQYF,TGCAGTGCCCCGGCCTCTCGAGAGACCCAGTACTTC
TRBJ1-6,TRBD1,TRBV12-3/TRBV12-4,many,CASKQGGSPLHF,TGTGCCAGCAAACAGGGGGGGTCACCCCTCCACTTT
TRBJ2-7,TRBD1,TRBV27,few,CASSVRTGAYEQYF,TGTGCCAGCAGTGTAAGGACAGGTGCCTACGAGCAGTACTTC
TRBJ1-3,.,TRBV4-1,many,CASSQGSAGGNTIYF,TGCGCCAGCAGCCAAGGCAGCGCTGGTGGAAACACCATATATTTT
TRBJ2-1,.,TRBV6-2/TRBV6-3,.,CASTDRNEQFF,TGTGCCAGCACGGATCGGAATGAGCAGTTCTTC
TRBJ1-3,.,TRBV7-8,many,CASSTGLLSGNTIYF,TGTGCCAGCAGCACCGGACTACTCTCTGGAAACACCATATATTTT
TRBJ1-5,.,TRBV12-3/TRBV12-4,many,CASSLGDNQPQHF,TGTGCCAGCAGTCTCGGGGACAATCAGCCCCAGCATTTT
TRBJ2-7,.,TRBV7-9,many,CASSFQSDLYEQYF,TGTGCCAGCAGCTTCCAGTCCGACCTCTACGAGCAGTACTTC